This T cell receptor (beta chain) is from a study of blood T cell repertoires in COVID-19. The overall study: In each case, the material was cDNA or gDNA derived from T cells, B-cell-depleted T cells, or PBMCs.

Germline CDR1 and CDR2: LNHDA and SQIVND (reference sequence). The CDR3 runs to 14 residues. Trimming shortened V by 6 bases and J by 6 bases, and 14 bases separated the two germline ends. Per the authors' pipeline: Quantification of nucleated cells was approximated via reference gene primer amplification. Only in-frame clones appear in the TCRdb table, and some are missing; sequencing was by immunoSEQ multiplex PCR. D and trimming come from the DNA, and the V and J calls and clone size come from that table. There are 70,000 to 100,000 clones in the sample; roughly 90% occur only once, and less than 3.5% lies in the top ten.

Sequenced: peripheral blood. The chain uses TRBV19 and TRBJ1-4, with D possibly being TRBD1 (5 bases). The receptor was isolated from a man in his fifties or sixties with COVID-19, enrolled during active disease. DNA for the CDR3: TGTGCCAGTAGGCCGGCCGGGGGGGATGAAAAACTGTTTTTT. It specifies CASRPAGGDEKLFF.